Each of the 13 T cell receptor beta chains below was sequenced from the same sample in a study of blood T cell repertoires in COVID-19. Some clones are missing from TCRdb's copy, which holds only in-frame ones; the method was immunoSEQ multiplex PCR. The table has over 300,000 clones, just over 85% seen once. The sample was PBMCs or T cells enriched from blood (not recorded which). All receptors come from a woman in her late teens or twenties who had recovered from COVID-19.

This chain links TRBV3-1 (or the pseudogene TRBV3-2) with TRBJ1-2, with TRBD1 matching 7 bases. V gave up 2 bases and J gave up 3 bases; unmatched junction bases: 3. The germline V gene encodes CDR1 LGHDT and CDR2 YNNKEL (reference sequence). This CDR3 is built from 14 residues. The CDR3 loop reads CASSQLQGDYGYTF. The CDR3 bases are TGTGCCAGCAGCCAATTGCAGGGGGACTATGGCTACACCTTC.

The CDR3 region has the DNA TGTGCCAGCTCACCGGGGCTAGATGGTTACGAGCAGTACTTC. It yields the protein CASSPGLDGYEQYF. The chain recombines TRBV18 with TRBJ2-7, with D perhaps matching TRBD1 (5 bases). The V gene lost 3 bases and the J gene lost 4 bases, with 13 bases spanning the gap. CDR1 is KGHSH and CDR2 is LQKENI in the germline V gene. This CDR3 has 14 residues.

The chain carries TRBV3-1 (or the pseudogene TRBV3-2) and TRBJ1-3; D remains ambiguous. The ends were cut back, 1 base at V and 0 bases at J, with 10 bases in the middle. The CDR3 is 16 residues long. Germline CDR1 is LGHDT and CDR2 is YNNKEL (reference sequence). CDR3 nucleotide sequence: TGTGCCAGCAGCCAAGGGCCCCTTAACTCTGGAAACACCATATATTTT. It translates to CASSQGPLNSGNTIYF.

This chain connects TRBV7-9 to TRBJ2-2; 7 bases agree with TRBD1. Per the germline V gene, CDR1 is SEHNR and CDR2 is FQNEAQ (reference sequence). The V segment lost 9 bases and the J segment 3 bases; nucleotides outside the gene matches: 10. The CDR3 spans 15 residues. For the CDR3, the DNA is TGTGCCAGTAGCATAGGGGGCGCGGACACCGGGGAGCTGTTTTTT. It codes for CASSIGGADTGELFF.

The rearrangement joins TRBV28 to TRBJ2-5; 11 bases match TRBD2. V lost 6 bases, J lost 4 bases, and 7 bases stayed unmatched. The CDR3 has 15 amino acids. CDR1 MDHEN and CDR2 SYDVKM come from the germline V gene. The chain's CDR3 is CASRGASGRSETQYF. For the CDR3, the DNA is TGTGCCAGCAGGGGAGCTAGCGGGAGGTCAGAGACCCAGTACTTC.

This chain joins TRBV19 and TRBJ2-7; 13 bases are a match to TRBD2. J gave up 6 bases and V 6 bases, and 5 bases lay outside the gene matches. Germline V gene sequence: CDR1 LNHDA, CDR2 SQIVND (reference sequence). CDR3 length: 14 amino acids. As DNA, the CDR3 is TGTGCCAGTAGGGGACTAGCGGGAAATCTCGAGCAGTACTTC. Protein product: CASRGLAGNLEQYF.

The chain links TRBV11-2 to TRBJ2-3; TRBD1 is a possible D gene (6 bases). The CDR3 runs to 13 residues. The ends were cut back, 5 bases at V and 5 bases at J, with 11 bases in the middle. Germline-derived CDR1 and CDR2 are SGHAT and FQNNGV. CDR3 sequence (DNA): TGTGCCAGCAGCCTCCAGGGGTTAGATACGCAGTATTTT. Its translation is CASSLQGLDTQYF.

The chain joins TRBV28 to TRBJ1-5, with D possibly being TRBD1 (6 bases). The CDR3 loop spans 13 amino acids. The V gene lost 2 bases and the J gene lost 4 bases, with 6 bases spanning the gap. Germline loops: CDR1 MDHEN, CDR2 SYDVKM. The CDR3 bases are TGTGCCAGCAGTTTACAGGGGAATCAGCCCCAGCATTTT. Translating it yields CASSLQGNQPQHF.

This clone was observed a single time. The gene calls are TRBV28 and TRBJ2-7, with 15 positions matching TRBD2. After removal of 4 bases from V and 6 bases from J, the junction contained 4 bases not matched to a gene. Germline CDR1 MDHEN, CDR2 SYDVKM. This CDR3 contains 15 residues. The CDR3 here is CASSSQGLAGGEQYF. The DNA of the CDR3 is TGTGCCAGCAGTTCCCAGGGACTAGCGGGAGGCGAGCAGTACTTC.

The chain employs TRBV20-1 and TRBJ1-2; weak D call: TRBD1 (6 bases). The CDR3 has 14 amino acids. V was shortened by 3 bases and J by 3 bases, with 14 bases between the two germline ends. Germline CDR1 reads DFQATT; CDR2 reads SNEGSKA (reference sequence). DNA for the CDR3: TGCAGTGCTAGTAGCGTGGGGGCTGACTATGGCTACACCTTC. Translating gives CSASSVGADYGYTF.

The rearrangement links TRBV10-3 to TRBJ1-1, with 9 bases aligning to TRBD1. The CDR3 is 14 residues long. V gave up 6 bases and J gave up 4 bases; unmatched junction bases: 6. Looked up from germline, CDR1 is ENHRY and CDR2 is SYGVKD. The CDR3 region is CAISPPTGGTEAFF. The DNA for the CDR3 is TGTGCCATCAGCCCGCCGACAGGGGGCACTGAAGCTTTCTTT.

Here the CDR3 reads CASSFGGGGQPQHF. DNA of the CDR3: TGTGCCAGCAGCTTCGGAGGGGGAGGGCAGCCCCAGCATTTT. V and J are TRBV28 and TRBJ1-5; a possible D gene is TRBD1 (6 bases). Trimming pared 6 bases from V and 7 bases from J, leaving 16 bases between. The CDR3 runs 14 residues. Germline lookup yields CDR1 MDHEN and CDR2 SYDVKM.

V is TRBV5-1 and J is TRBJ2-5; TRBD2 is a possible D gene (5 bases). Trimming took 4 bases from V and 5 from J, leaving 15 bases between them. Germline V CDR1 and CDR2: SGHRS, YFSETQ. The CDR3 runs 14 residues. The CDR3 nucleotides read TGCGCCAGCAGCGTTCCTAGCATATCCGAGACCCAGTACTTC. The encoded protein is CASSVPSISETQYF.